This TCR beta chain was documented in a study of T-cell memory formation after mild COVID-19. Findings and caveats of the study: Proof of SARS-CoV-2 specificity was absent for the second-wave clones that crested on day 37.

This clonotype qualifies as medium-sized. Its antigen is not identified. The CDR3 totals 15 residues. The junction had 3 bases not matched to a gene; V was cut back by 5 bases and J by 2 bases. Germline V gene sequence: CDR1 SEHNR, CDR2 FQNEAQ (reference sequence). TCRdb redid the calling of the 5' RACE reads with MiXCR, one entry per CDR3 protein. Of over 12,000 distinct CDR3 sequences in the sample, roughly a fifth were seen once. This sequence originates from an adult woman who had mild COVID-19 (a few samples of this study predate the infection). Cell type and time point are not known. The sample comprised PBMCs or a T cell subset sorted from them (not recorded which). The J gene is TRBJ2-1, the V gene TRBV7-9; 10 bases fit TRBD2. The CDR3 bases are TGTGCCAGCAGCCCCACTAGCGGGACCTACAATGAGCAGTTCTTC. It encodes CASSPTSGTYNEQFF.